This TCR beta chain was profiled in a study of blood T cell repertoires in COVID-19. Study context: PBMCs, B-cell-depleted T cells, or T cells were the source of the cDNA or gDNA that made up the material.

Original handling: Estimation of nucleated cell counts relied on the amplification of reference gene primers. Repertoires were generated with immunoSEQ multiplex PCR, while TCRdb's copy carries only in-frame clones and drops some. That table is the source of V, J and clone size, and D and trimming were worked out from the DNA. Among 120,000 or so clones listed, over 75% were seen once. The ends lost 1 base at V and 8 bases at J; junction bases unmatched: 2. This CDR3 contains 13 residues. Germline loops: CDR1 KGHSH, CDR2 LQKENI. This chain links TRBV18 with TRBJ2-1; TRBD1 aligns across 7 bases. The clonotype originates from a man older than 75 with active or convalescent COVID-19. Sample: peripheral blood. The CDR3 here is CASSPQGADEQFF. DNA of the CDR3: TGTGCCAGCTCACCACAGGGGGCCGATGAGCAGTTCTTC. Full variable domain (remainder filled in from reference TRBV18 and TRBJ2-1): NAGVMQNPRHLVRRRGQEARLRCSPMKGHSHVYWYRQLPEEGLKFMVYLQKENIIDESGMPKERFSAEFPKEGPSILRIQQVVRGDSAAYFCASSPQGADEQFFGPGTRLTVL.